This TCR beta chain is from a study of CD8 T cells in Susac syndrome. Reverse transcription of about 0.5 to 1 ug RNA was performed with random hexamers. An immunoSEQ multiplex PCR amplified TCR beta CDR3 over 54 Vbeta and 13 Jbeta. One entry per CDR3 protein, called by TCRdb with MiXCR from the immunoSEQ multiplex PCR reads. The sample lists around 220,000 distinct CDR3 sequences; about 90% were seen once. The V gene lost 6 bases and the J gene lost 4 bases, with 12 bases spanning the gap. Germline CDR1 LNHDA, CDR2 SQIVND (reference sequence). This CDR3 has 13 amino acids. The table lists this clonotype with a count of one. TCR beta was sequenced from blood CD8+ and CD4+ T cells.

The rearrangement uses TRBV19 and TRBJ1-1; weak D call: TRBD1 (6 bases). The sequence came from a human donor with multiple sclerosis. The sample comprised CD8+ T cells from PBMCs. The CDR3 is CASRINRVTEAFF. Here the CDR3 DNA reads TGTGCCAGTAGGATTAACAGGGTCACTGAAGCTTTCTTT. The variable domain in full, with the rest retrieved from reference TRBV19 and TRBJ1-1, is DGGITQSPKYLFRKEGQNVTLSCEQNLNHDAMYWYRQDPGQGLRLIYYSQIVNDFQKGDIAEGYSVSREKKESFPLTVTSAQKNPTAFYLCASRINRVTEAFFGQGTRLTVV.